This T cell receptor beta chain was profiled in a study of T cells expressing NK-cell markers (dated by TCRdb to 2020 to 2021). A note on the overall study: Roughly 8 donors provided sorted CD3+CD56+NKG2C+, CD3+CD56+NKG2C- and CD3+CD56-NKG2C+ T-cell subsets, whose TCR beta-chain repertoires were profiled. Among the eight sequenced donors, only one was HCMV-seronegative, while the other seven were HCMV-seropositive. All eight donors whose samples were sequenced were randomly selected healthy volunteers, three of them men and five women. The libraries were sequenced on Illumina HiSeq 2000/2500, MiSeq or NextSeq, producing 2 x 150 bp reads. General conclusions and limits of the study: It remained unclear whether the expanded NKG2C-expressing T cell clones were specific for HCMV antigens. Those dominant clonotypes were again the most abundant among CD3+CD56-NKG2C+ cells in a handful of donors, at roughly 25-65%. In six donors, the dominant CD3+CD56+NKG2C+ clonotypes were among the top 10 CD8+ clonotypes and accounted for 1.0-7.0% of CD8+ T cells.

From cysteine to phenylalanine, the CDR3 is 14 amino acids long. DNA is not on record. CDR1 and CDR2, looked up from the germline V gene (reference sequence), are DFQATT and SNEGSKA. HCMV serostatus was determined by detecting HCMV-specific IgG in serum with a commercial ELISA kit. Ficoll density gradient centrifugation was used to isolate peripheral blood mononuclear cells from blood. Details on this clonotype: What antigen it recognizes has not been identified.

TCRdb shows the sequencer as Illumina HiSeq 2000. 5'RACE template switching, by which a universal primer site and unique molecular identifiers were added, was used to make TCR beta cDNA libraries. cDNA synthesis was primed from the TCR beta constant segment and was followed by two successive PCR amplification steps. The paper's processing steps were these. Reads were demultiplexed and grouped by UMI with MIGEC, and clonotypes were assembled and quantified with MiTCR. To exclude erroneous sequences, only TCR cDNA sequences supported by at least two reads were retained. The tcR package was used for downstream repertoire analysis, with clonotypes matched between fractions based on CDR3 nucleotide sequence plus V segment. VDJmatch was used to annotate antigen specificity against VDJdb, with one amino acid substitution allowed in CDR3. After reprocessing by TCRdb, each CDR3 protein sequence is one entry, and no DNA is given. These V and J calls originate from TCRdb's pipeline instead of the authors' own analysis. The sample table holds over 200,000 distinct CDR3 sequences. The ten largest clones capture approximately 0.41% of the sample.

The source material was blood T cells: a sorted CD56 or NKG2C T cell subset, CD4+ or CD8+ T cells, or bulk PBMC T cells (not recorded which). This TCR derives from a man aged 18 to 29 in good health. Donor details come from another sample of the same person, matched by shared clones. The rearrangement joined TRBV20-1 to TRBJ2-3; TCRdb names TRBD2, which stays unverified in the absence of DNA. The CDR3 is CSAPIAGSTDTQYF.